This note documents a single T cell receptor beta chain sequence. Antigen: not known. The CDR3 is 13 residues long. CDR1 is MNHEY and CDR2 is SVGAGI in the germline V gene. J was trimmed by 6 bases and V by 6 bases; bases with no gene match: 3. This record belongs to a study of lymphopenia after photon versus proton radiotherapy. General study findings and limits: In patients who died, overall survival fell as post-nadir TCR diversity dropped more.

The method was immunoSEQ multiplex PCR; TCRdb's version includes in-frame clones alone and lacks a portion of them. This table has fewer than 25,000 clones, roughly 80% appearing once. This TCR derives from a man aged 40-55 years with gastric cancer. The V and J genes are TRBV6-5 and TRBJ1-1, with TRBD1 matching over 11 bases. The sequencing here drew on peripheral blood, taken from a patient treated with photon-based radiotherapy. In nucleotides, the CDR3 is TGTGCCAGCAGCAGGGGACAGGGGGCTGAAGCTTTCTTT. This encodes CASSRGQGAEAFF.